These 20 T cell receptor beta chains came from one sample sequenced in a study of brain T cells in children with intractable seizures. The table came from immunoSEQ multiplex PCR; TCRdb's copy has only in-frame clones and leaves some out. The sample has approximately 60,000 clones, 90% to 97% seen once; the top ten hold 0.3% to 0.45%. The sequenced sample was peripheral blood, obtained at surgery. The receptor source for this set is a boy younger than two with focal cortical dysplasia and intractable seizures.

The chain carries TRBV12-5 and TRBJ2-5; 9 bases are a match to TRBD1. The CDR3 contains 16 residues. The ends lost 4 bases at V and 2 bases at J; junction bases unmatched: 8. The germline gives CDR1 LGHNT, CDR2 FRNRAP. In nucleotides, the CDR3 is TGTGCTAGTGGTTGGGGGACAGGGATCCGTCAAGAGACCCAGTACTTC. This codes for CASGWGTGIRQETQYF.

As for this clone: Within the sample, other DNA sequences also encode this same CDR3. The genes are TRBV7-9 and TRBJ2-5; unclear D gene. V was shortened by 1 base and J by 1 base, with 13 bases between the two germline ends. Germline V CDR1 and CDR2: SEHNR, FQNEAQ (reference sequence). The CDR3 is 16 residues long. The CDR3 region is CASSLVSNLPQETQYF. DNA of the CDR3: TGTGCCAGCAGCTTAGTGTCTAACCTCCCCCAAGAGACCCAGTACTTC.

This chain links TRBV28 with TRBJ1-1; no clear D gene. The CDR3 is 14 residues long. Germline V lookup: CDR1 MDHEN, CDR2 SYDVKM. V was clipped by 3 bases and J by 0 bases, with 8 bases between them. CDR3 loop: CASSFFSMNTEAFF. CDR3 DNA: TGTGCCAGCAGTTTTTTCTCCATGAACACTGAAGCTTTCTTT.

Remarks on this clone: Compared with germline, one end of the junction differs, possibly owing to a read error. This rearrangement joins TRBV6-5 to TRBJ2-7; D gene uncertain. Germline CDR1 is MNHEY and CDR2 is SVGAGI. The length of the CDR3 is 12 residues. The CDR3 sequence: CASSYSRYGQYF. The CDR3 bases are TGTGCCAGCAGTTACTCGAGGTACGGGCAGTACTTC.

The CDR3 DNA reads as TGTGCCAGCAGTGAGGGACAGCCTAATTCACCCCTCCACTTT. This translates into CASSEGQPNSPLHF. V gene TRBV6-1 combines with J gene TRBJ1-6, with 7 positions matching TRBD1. The junction had 2 bases not matched to a gene; V was cut back by 3 bases and J by 6 bases. CDR3 length: 14 residues. Germline-derived CDR1 and CDR2 are MNHNS and SASEGT.

The chain is built from TRBV5-1 and TRBJ2-5, with D perhaps matching TRBD1 (7 bases). Germline V gene sequence: CDR1 SGHRS, CDR2 YFSETQ. Trimming cost V 4 bases and J 0 bases, with 19 bases left between them. The CDR3 covers 17 residues. CDR3 protein: CASSSRGVSGNQETQYF. The CDR3 bases are TGCGCCAGCAGCAGCAGGGGGGTGAGCGGAAACCAAGAGACCCAGTACTTC.

This clone showed up just once. J is TRBJ1-1 and V is TRBV4-1, with D unclear. The CDR3 spans 13 residues. The V and J ends lost 0 bases and 7 bases respectively, with 9 bases between them. The germline V gene has CDR1 MGHRA and CDR2 YSYEKL. The CDR3 sequence is CASSQESHREAFF. CDR3 in DNA: TGCGCCAGCAGCCAAGAGTCCCACCGTGAAGCTTTCTTT.

The CDR3 loop is CASKGQGGTGELFF. The CDR3 region has the DNA TGTGCCAGTAAAGGACAGGGAGGCACCGGGGAGCTGTTTTTT. The chain uses TRBV19 and TRBJ2-2; 8 bases agree with TRBD1. Germline V gives CDR1 LNHDA, CDR2 SQIVND (reference sequence). This CDR3 contains 14 residues. Germline trimming cut 7 bases from V and 4 bases from J; bases unmatched to any gene: 5.

The gene calls are TRBV6-6 and TRBJ2-7; no reliable D call. The CDR3 loop spans 14 amino acids. Germline assignment: CDR1 MNHNY and CDR2 SVGAGI (reference sequence). Trimming cost V 8 bases and J 2 bases, with 16 bases left between them. CDR3 sequence (DNA): TGTGCCAGCTCCAGTGCAGCCCGGACCTACGAGCAGTACTTC. This encodes CASSSAARTYEQYF.

The chain combines TRBV5-1 with TRBJ1-1; D may be TRBD1 (5 bases). The CDR3 sequence is 15 residues long. Germline loops: CDR1 SGHRS, CDR2 YFSETQ. V shed 0 bases and J shed 0 bases, with 9 bases lying between them. The CDR3 sequence: CASSLVGLMNTEAFF. CDR3 DNA: TGCGCCAGCAGCTTGGTGGGACTCATGAACACTGAAGCTTTCTTT.

CDR3 DNA sequence: TGTGCCACCAGCAGCGGGTTGGTACTCCGGGCAGGGGAGAACTATGGCTACACCTTC. Amino acids: CATSSGLVLRAGENYGYTF. The rearrangement links TRBV15 to TRBJ1-2; maybe TRBD1 (6 bases). The CDR3 spans 19 residues. Germline assignment: CDR1 LNHNV and CDR2 YYDKDF (reference sequence). V dropped 3 bases and J dropped 2 bases, with 25 bases sitting between them.

The chain recombines TRBV19 with TRBJ2-7; 8 bases are a match to TRBD1. Trimming at V came to 8 bases and at J to 6 bases, leaving 15 bases not matched to a gene. The CDR3 sequence is 15 residues long. Germline CDR1 is LNHDA and CDR2 is SQIVND (reference sequence). CDR3 bases: TGTGCCAGTCGTCAACAGGGGGAAGGCGGCGGCGAGCAGTACTTC. Its translation is CASRQQGEGGGEQYF.

The CDR3 region has the DNA TGTGCCACCAGTGGGGCAGTCGGAGAGACCCAGTACTTC. It yields the protein CATSGAVGETQYF. The gene calls are TRBV24-1 and TRBJ2-5; D ambiguous. V gave up 5 bases and J gave up 4 bases, with 10 bases separating them. In germline, CDR1 is KGHDR, CDR2 SFDVKD. The CDR3 runs 13 residues.

This clone was detected only a few times. The chain combines TRBV10-3 with TRBJ1-5, with D possibly TRBD1 on 5 matching bases. The V end was cut by 2 bases, the J end by 3 bases, with 11 bases between. Germline CDR1 and CDR2: ENHRY and SYGVKD. The CDR3 has 15 residues. The CDR3 spells CAISEAGTDNQPQHF. The DNA for the CDR3 is TGTGCCATCAGTGAGGCCGGGACGGACAATCAGCCCCAGCATTTT.

This clone was seen only once. This chain connects TRBV19 to TRBJ2-2, with 7 bases fitting TRBD1. The CDR3 has 15 residues. Per the germline V gene, CDR1 is LNHDA and CDR2 is SQIVND (reference sequence). V shed 8 bases and J 2 bases; nucleotides not matched to a gene: 8. The CDR3 coding sequence is TGTGCCAGTCGACTTGGACAGGCAAACACCGGGGAGCTGTTTTTT. Translation gives CASRLGQANTGELFF. The full variable domain, with the rest looked up from reference TRBV19 and TRBJ2-2, is DGGITQSPKYLFRKEGQNVTLSCEQNLNHDAMYWYRQDPGQGLRLIYYSQIVNDFQKGDIAEGYSVSREKKESFPLTVTSAQKNPTAFYLCASRLGQANTGELFFGEGSRLTVL.

This sequence joins TRBV13 and TRBJ1-3, with 7 bases fitting TRBD1. The V segment lost 0 bases and the J segment 0 bases; nucleotides outside the gene matches: 8. CDR3 length equals 18 residues. CDR1 and CDR2 from the germline V gene are PRHDT and FYEKMQ (reference sequence). The DNA of the CDR3 is TGTGCCAGCAGCTTAGGCCTTCCGGACAGGCGCTCTGGAAACACCATATATTTT. Protein: CASSLGLPDRRSGNTIYF.

The table lists this clone with a count of one. The chain has TRBV12-5 and TRBJ2-1; unclear D gene. V lost 1 base and J lost 4, with 2 bases in between. Germline CDR1 LGHNT, CDR2 FRNRAP. CDR3 length equals 12 residues. CDR3 sequence (DNA): TGTGCTAGTGGTTTGGGTTACAATGAGCAGTTCTTC. This gives the protein CASGLGYNEQFF.

The chain is built from TRBV12-1 and TRBJ1-5; TRBD1 is taken as the D call from the table, unchecked against the DNA. TRBV12-1 is shown as a pseudogene. The CDR3 totals 14 residues. This CDR3 is CASSFRQAEQPQHF. The CDR3 DNA sequence: TGTGCCAGCAGCTTTAGACAGGCAGAACAGCCCCAGCATTTT.

This sequence joins TRBV5-1 and TRBJ2-5; D perhaps matches TRBD2 (6 bases). V dropped 1 base and J dropped 1 base, with 11 bases sitting between them. The CDR3 covers 15 residues. Germline V gene data show CDR1 as SGHRS and CDR2 as YFSETQ. CDR3 region: CASSLTSITQETQYF. For the CDR3, the DNA is TGCGCCAGCAGCTTGACTAGCATAACCCAAGAGACCCAGTACTTC.

The chain is built from TRBV11-2 and TRBJ1-1, with D uncertain. Looked up from germline, CDR1 is SGHAT and CDR2 is FQNNGV. This CDR3 is 14 amino acids long. Between the trimmed V and J ends, which lost 5 bases and 1 base, there was a span of 11 bases. The CDR3 nucleotides are TGTGCCAGCAGCGAGTCAATGGAGAACACTGAAGCTTTCTTT. This encodes CASSESMENTEAFF.